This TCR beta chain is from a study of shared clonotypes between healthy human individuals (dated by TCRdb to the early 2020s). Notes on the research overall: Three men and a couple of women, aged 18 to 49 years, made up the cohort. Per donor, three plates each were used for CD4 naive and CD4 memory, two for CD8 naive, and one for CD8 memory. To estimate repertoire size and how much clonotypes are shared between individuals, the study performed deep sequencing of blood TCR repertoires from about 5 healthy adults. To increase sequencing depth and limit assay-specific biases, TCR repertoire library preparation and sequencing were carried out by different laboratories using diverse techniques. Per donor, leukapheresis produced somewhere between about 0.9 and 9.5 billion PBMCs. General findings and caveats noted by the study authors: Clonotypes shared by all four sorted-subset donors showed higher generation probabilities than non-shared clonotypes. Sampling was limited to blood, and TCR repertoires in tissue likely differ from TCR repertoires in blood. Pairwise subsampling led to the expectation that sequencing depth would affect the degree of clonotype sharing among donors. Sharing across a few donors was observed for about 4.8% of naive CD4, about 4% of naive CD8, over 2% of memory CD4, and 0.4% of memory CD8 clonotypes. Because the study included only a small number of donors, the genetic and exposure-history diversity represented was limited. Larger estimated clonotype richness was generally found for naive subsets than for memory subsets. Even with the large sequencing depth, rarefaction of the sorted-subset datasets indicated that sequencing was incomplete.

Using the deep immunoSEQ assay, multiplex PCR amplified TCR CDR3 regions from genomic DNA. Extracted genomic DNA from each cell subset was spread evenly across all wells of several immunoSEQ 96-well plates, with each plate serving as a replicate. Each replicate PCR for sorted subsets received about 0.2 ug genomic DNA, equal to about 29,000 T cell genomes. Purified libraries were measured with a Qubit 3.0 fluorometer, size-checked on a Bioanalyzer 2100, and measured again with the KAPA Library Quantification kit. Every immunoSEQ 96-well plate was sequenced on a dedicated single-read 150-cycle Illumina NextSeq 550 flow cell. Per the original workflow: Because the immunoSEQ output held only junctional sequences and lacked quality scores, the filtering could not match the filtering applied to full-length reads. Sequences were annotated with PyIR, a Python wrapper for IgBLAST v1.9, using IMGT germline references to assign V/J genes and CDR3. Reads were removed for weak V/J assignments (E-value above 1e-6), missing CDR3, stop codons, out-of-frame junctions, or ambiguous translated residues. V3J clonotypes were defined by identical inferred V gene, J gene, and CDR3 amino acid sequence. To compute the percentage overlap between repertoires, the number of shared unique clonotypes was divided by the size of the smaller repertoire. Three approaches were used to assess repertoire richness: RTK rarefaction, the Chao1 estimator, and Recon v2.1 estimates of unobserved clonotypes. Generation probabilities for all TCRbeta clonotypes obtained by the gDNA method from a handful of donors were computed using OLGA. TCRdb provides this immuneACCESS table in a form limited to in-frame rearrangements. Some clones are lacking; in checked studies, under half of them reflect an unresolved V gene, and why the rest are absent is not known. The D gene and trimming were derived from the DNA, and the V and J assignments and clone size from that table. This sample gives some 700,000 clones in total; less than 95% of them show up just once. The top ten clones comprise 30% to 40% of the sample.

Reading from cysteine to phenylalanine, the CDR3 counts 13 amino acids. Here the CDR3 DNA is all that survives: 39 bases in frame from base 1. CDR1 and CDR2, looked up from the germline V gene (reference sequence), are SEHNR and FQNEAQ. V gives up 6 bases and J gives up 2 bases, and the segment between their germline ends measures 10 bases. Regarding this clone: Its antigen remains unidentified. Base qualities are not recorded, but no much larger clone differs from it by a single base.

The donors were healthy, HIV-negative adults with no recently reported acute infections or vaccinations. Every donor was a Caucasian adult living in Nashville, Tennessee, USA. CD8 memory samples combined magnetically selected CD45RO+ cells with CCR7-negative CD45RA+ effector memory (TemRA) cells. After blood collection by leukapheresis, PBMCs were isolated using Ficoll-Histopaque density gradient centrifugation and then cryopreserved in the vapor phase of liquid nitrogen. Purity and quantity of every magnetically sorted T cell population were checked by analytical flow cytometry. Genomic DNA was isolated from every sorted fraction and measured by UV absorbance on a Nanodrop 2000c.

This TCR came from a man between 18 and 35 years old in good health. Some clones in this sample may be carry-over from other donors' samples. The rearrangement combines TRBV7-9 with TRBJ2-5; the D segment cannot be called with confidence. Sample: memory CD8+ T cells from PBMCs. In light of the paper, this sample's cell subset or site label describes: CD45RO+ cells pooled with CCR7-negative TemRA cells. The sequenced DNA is TGTGCCAGCAGAGGCGCCGAGCAAGAGACCCAGTACTTC. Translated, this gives CASRGAEQETQYF.